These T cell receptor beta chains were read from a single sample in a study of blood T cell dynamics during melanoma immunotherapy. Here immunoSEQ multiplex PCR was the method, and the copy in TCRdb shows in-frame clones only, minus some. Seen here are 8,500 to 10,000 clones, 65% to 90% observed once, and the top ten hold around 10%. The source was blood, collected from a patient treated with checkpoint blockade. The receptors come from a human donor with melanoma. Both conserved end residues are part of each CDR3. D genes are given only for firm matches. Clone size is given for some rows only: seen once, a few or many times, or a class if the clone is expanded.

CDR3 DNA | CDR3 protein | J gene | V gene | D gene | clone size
TGTGCCAGCAGCTTCAGAGACAGCCATGAGGCTTTCTTT | CASSFRDSHEAFF | TRBJ1-1 | TRBV5-8 | NA | NA
TGTGCCATCAGCCGACTAGCGGGGGAGATAGATACGCAGTATTTT | CAISRLAGEIDTQYF | TRBJ2-3 | TRBV10-3 | TRBD2 | NA
TGTGCCAGCGACACCCTCAGGGTCGAAGGCACCGGGGAGCTGTTTTTT | CASDTLRVEGTGELFF | TRBJ2-2 | TRBV19 | NA | NA
TGTGCCAGCAGCTTACAGAATGAGCAGTTCTTC | CASSLQNEQFF | TRBJ2-1 | TRBV7-9 | NA | NA
TGTGCCAGCAGCTCCCCAAACAGGGTCCTTTGGCCCTACGAGCAGTACTTC | CASSSPNRVLWPYEQYF | TRBJ2-7 | TRBV11-2 | NA | few
TGTGCCAGCAGCCGGACGACGAACACCGGGGAGCTGTTTTTT | CASSRTTNTGELFF | TRBJ2-2 | TRBV6-4 | NA | once
TGTGCCAGCAGCTTGATCCACCAAGAGACCCAGTACTTC | CASSLIHQETQYF | TRBJ2-5 | TRBV7-7 | NA | NA
TGTGCCAGCAGCTACGGACTAGCGGGGGGATACGAGCAGTACTTC | CASSYGLAGGYEQYF | TRBJ2-7 | TRBV5-6 | TRBD2 | few
TGTGCCAGCAGTTTTGAGTTAGCGGGGCCCTACGAGCAGTACTTC | CASSFELAGPYEQYF | TRBJ2-7 | TRBV28 | TRBD2 | NA
TGCGCCAGCAGCTCGATACCGGGACAGGGGGCGCAGAACCCCTACGAGCAGTACTTC | CASSSIPGQGAQNPYEQYF | TRBJ2-7 | TRBV5-1 | TRBD1 | NA
TGTGCCAGCAGTTTGCAAGGTGGCGCCTCTAACTATGGCTACACCTTC | CASSLQGGASNYGYTF | TRBJ1-2 | TRBV28 | NA | NA
TGTGCCAGCAGCGTAAACTCTTACGAGCAGTACTTC | CASSVNSYEQYF | TRBJ2-7 | TRBV5-6 | NA | NA
TGTGCCAGCAGCCGGGACAGTCCCCAAGAGACCCAGTACTTC | CASSRDSPQETQYF | TRBJ2-5 | TRBV2 | TRBD1 | few
TGTGCCAGCAGCCTGAACCCCGGGGGGTCTAGCACAGATACGCAGTATTTT | CASSLNPGGSSTDTQYF | TRBJ2-3 | TRBV7-2 | TRBD2 | few
TGTGCCAGCAGCTTAGTGGGGGGCCCGGTCACCGGGGAGCTGTTTTTT | CASSLVGGPVTGELFF | TRBJ2-2 | TRBV7-9 | NA | NA
TGTGCCACGATGGGGGACAGCTCTGGAAACACCATATATTTT | CATMGDSSGNTIYF | TRBJ1-3 | TRBV15 | TRBD1 | NA
TGTGCCAGCAGTGAAACGGGACAGGACGTCTATGGCTACACCTTC | CASSETGQDVYGYTF | TRBJ1-2 | TRBV6-1 | TRBD1 | few
TGTGCCAGCAGCCAAGATGAACGGGGGAGTAGCTCCTACGAGCAGTACTTC | CASSQDERGSSSYEQYF | TRBJ2-7 | TRBV4-2 | NA | few
TGCGCCAGCAGCTTGACGCAGCTCGAAGGCTACACCTTC | CASSLTQLEGYTF | TRBJ1-2 | TRBV5-1 | NA | NA
TGTGCCAGCAGCTACTTAGACCTGGGGTTTGAGCAGTTCTTC | CASSYLDLGFEQFF | TRBJ2-1 | TRBV7-8 | NA | NA
TGTGCCAGCAGCTTACGGGGGCTGGTGACCCAGTACTTC | CASSLRGLVTQYF | TRBJ2-5 | TRBV7-8 | NA | NA
TGCGCCAGCAGCCGCGGCCCAGGTCGTAGCTACGAGCAGTACTTC | CASSRGPGRSYEQYF | TRBJ2-7 | TRBV5-1 | NA | NA
TGCGCCAGCAGCTTTAACAGAAACACTGAAGCTTTCTTT | CASSFNRNTEAFF | TRBJ1-1 | TRBV5-1 | NA | NA
TGTGCCAGCAGCGTGAAGAGCAATCAGCCCCAGCATTTT | CASSVKSNQPQHF | TRBJ1-5 | TRBV6-1 | NA | NA
TGTGCCAGCAGCAGGGACGGAGGATCGGCCCAGCATTTT | CASSRDGGSAQHF | TRBJ1-5 | TRBV9 | NA | NA
TGTGCCAGCAGGCTAGCGGGGGGCGTCACAGATACGCAGTATTTT | CASRLAGGVTDTQYF | TRBJ2-3 | TRBV6-6 | TRBD2 | NA
TGTGCCAGCAGCAAGCAAGAGACCCAGTACTTC | CASSKQETQYF | TRBJ2-5 | TRBV9 | NA | NA